This TCR beta chain was retrieved from a study of blood T cell repertoires in COVID-19. Study-wide context: The samples span acute and convalescent COVID-19 from the United States, Italy and Spain. T cells, B-cell-depleted T cells, or PBMCs provided the cDNA or gDNA that served as material.

In the original workflow: For nucleated cells, counts were estimated from reference gene primer amplification. TCRdb keeps only in-frame clones here, not all; method: immunoSEQ multiplex PCR. D and trimming were read from the DNA, whereas the V and J calls and clone size are those reported in that table. This sample has 55,000 to 85,000 clones, with around 70% found just once. The CDR3 contains 11 residues. CDR1 and CDR2 (germline): SGHTS, YDEGEE. Between the trimmed V and J ends, which lost 7 bases and 8 bases, there was a span of 12 bases. The chain carries TRBV5-8 and TRBJ1-1; a weak D match, TRBD1 (5 bases). The sequence came from a man in his sixties with acute or convalescent COVID-19. Specimen: peripheral blood. The CDR3 coding sequence is TGTGCCAGCGAGGGGAGGAGGGAAGCTTTCTTT. Amino acid sequence: CASEGRREAFF.